This is a list of T cell receptor beta chains from one sample in a study of blood T cell repertoires in COVID-19. Profiling relied on immunoSEQ multiplex PCR, and the TCRdb table lists in-frame clones only, not all of them. The sample contains 140,000 to 150,000 clones, around 86% of which appear only once. Material for sequencing was peripheral blood. All receptors come from a human donor in a cohort sampled during active COVID-19. The CDR3 runs from the conserved cysteine through the conserved F or W. The size field is filled for only some rows; it gives once, few, many or a size class.

TRBJ2-5 | . | TRBV5-6 | CASSFYSGRALETQYF
TRBJ2-7 | once | TRBV19 | CATSLAGAVYEQYF
TRBJ2-7 | . | TRBV28 | CASSPSVYEQYF
TRBJ1-3 | . | TRBV9 | CASSVDGSGNTIYF
TRBJ1-4 | . | TRBV5-1 | CASSLAGVGEKLFF
TRBJ2-5 | . | TRBV7-2 | CASSPRGLAGGRTQETQYF
TRBJ2-1 | . | TRBV5-5 | CASSLGQETYNEQFF
TRBJ1-2 | once | TRBV28 | CASRQRSGAGYGYTF
TRBJ2-7 | . | TRBV18 | CASSPPGLNYEQYF
TRBJ1-2 | . | TRBV2 | CASSERQGIYGYTF
TRBJ2-1 | . | TRBV9 | CASSDGGSGHEQFF
TRBJ2-7 | . | TRBV27 | CASSRDSGYEQYF
TRBJ2-6 | . | TRBV9 | CASSPDRGSFSGANVLTF
TRBJ1-5 | . | TRBV27 | CASRAGNSNQPQHF
TRBJ2-5 | . | TRBV27 | CASSLRERETQYF
TRBJ2-7 | . | TRBV5-1 | CASRQNYEQYF
TRBJ2-7 | . | TRBV9 | CASSVSPGTSYEQYF
TRBJ2-5 | . | TRBV4-2 | CASGTGLAGAGETQYF